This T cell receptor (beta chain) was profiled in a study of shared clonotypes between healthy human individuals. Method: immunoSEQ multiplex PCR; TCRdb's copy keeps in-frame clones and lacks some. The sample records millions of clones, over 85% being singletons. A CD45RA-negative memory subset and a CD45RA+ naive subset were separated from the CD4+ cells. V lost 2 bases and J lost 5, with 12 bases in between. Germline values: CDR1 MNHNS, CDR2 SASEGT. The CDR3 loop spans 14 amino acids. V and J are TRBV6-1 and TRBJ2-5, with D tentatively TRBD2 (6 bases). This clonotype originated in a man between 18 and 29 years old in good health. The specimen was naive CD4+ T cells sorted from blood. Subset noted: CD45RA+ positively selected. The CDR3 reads CASSEPLASETQYF. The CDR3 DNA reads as TGTGCCAGCAGTGAACCCCTAGCGAGTGAGACCCAGTACTTC.